The next 15 T cell receptor beta chains were all read from a single sample in a study of OX40 agonist ivuxolimab in advanced cancers. Method: immunoSEQ multiplex PCR; TCRdb's copy keeps in-frame clones and lacks some. The profile shows some 12,000 clones, under 80% of them singletons. Sequences were derived from CD4+ or CD8+ T cells sorted from blood, sampled in a trial of the OX40 agonist ivuxolimab. The receptors come from an adult with an advanced solid tumor such as melanoma, head and neck, liver or kidney cancer.

CDR3 sequence: CASSLEGAGGQPQHF. The DNA of the CDR3 is TGTGCCAGCAGTTTAGAGGGGGCGGGAGGTCAGCCCCAGCATTTT. V and J are TRBV28 and TRBJ1-5; TRBD1 matches at 7 bases. Germline trimming cut 2 bases from V and 6 bases from J; bases unmatched to any gene: 7. CDR3 length equals 15 residues. The germline gives CDR1 MDHEN, CDR2 SYDVKM. The variable domain in full, completed from reference TRBV28 and TRBJ1-5, reads DVKVTQSSRYLVKRTGEKVFLECVQDMDHENMFWYRQDPGLGLRLIYFSYDVKMKEKGDIPEGYSVSREKKERFSLILESASTNQTSMYLCASSLEGAGGQPQHFGDGTRLSIL.

The chain is built from TRBV27 and TRBJ1-2; no clear D. Germline CDR1 MNHEY, CDR2 SMNVEV (reference sequence). The CDR3 length is 13 residues. V gave up 4 bases and J gave up 2 bases, with 8 bases separating them. CDR3 region: CASSSVKNYGYTF. The CDR3 DNA reads as TGTGCCAGCAGTTCGGTCAAAAACTATGGCTACACCTTC.

This clone was seen a single time. The CDR3: CASTLGPGQGADTQYF. For the CDR3, the DNA is TGTGCCAGCACCTTGGGCCCGGGACAGGGCGCAGATACGCAGTATTTT. V and J are TRBV9 and TRBJ2-3; 9 positions match TRBD1. Germline loops: CDR1 SGDLS, CDR2 YYNGEE. V lost 6 bases to trimming and J lost 4 bases; unmatched junction nucleotides: 12. The CDR3 has 16 amino acids.

This rearrangement joins TRBV18 to TRBJ2-3; D ambiguous. This CDR3 region has 15 residues. Trimming cost V 3 bases and J 2 bases, with 12 bases left between them. Germline lookup yields CDR1 KGHSH and CDR2 LQKENI. In DNA form, the CDR3 reads TGTGCCAGCTCACCGGACGGGCCATACACAGATACGCAGTATTTT. It encodes CASSPDGPYTDTQYF.

In this sample, this clone is medium-sized. The chain joins TRBV4-1 to TRBJ2-7, with 7 bases identical to TRBD2. This CDR3 spans 15 amino acids. Looked up from germline, CDR1 is MGHRA and CDR2 is YSYEKL. The V and J ends lost 4 bases and 0 bases, in that order; junction bases with no gene match: 6. The CDR3 DNA sequence: TGCGCCAGCAGCCGTCTAGCGGAAAGCTCCTACGAGCAGTACTTC. Translation gives CASSRLAESSYEQYF.

The genes are TRBV5-6 and TRBJ1-1; tentatively, D is TRBD1 (6 bases). The germline V gene has CDR1 SGHDT and CDR2 YYEEEE. V lost 2 bases, J lost 1 base, and 9 bases lay in between. The CDR3 contains 14 residues. The DNA of the CDR3 is TGTGCCAGCAGCTTCAGGGGCACGAACACTGAAGCTTTCTTT. Residues: CASSFRGTNTEAFF.

In its sample, this clone was seen a few times. This chain uses TRBV19 with TRBJ2-7, with TRBD1 identical over 9 bases. There are 14 residues in the CDR3. J was trimmed by 1 base and V by 5 bases; bases with no gene match: 3. CDR1 and CDR2 (germline): LNHDA, SQIVND (reference sequence). The CDR3 protein is CASSAGTGSYEQYF. CDR3 DNA sequence: TGTGCCAGTAGTGCCGGGACAGGGTCCTACGAGCAGTACTTC. The full variable domain, completed using reference TRBV19 and TRBJ2-7, is DGGITQSPKYLFRKEGQNVTLSCEQNLNHDAMYWYRQDPGQGLRLIYYSQIVNDFQKGDIAEGYSVSREKKESFPLTVTSAQKNPTAFYLCASSAGTGSYEQYFGPGTRLTVT.

The gene calls are TRBV7-6 and TRBJ2-3, with no clear D. Germline V gene lookup returns CDR1 SGHVS and CDR2 FNYEAQ. V gave up 0 bases and J gave up 1 base, with 5 bases separating them. CDR3 length: 14 residues. The CDR3 loop is CASSLAEGTDTQYF. The CDR3 DNA reads as TGTGCCAGCAGCTTAGCCGAGGGCACAGATACGCAGTATTTT.

This clone was counted only a few times. The chain uses TRBV9 and TRBJ2-3; 8 nucleotides line up with TRBD2. This CDR3 contains 15 residues. Germline V gene lookup returns CDR1 SGDLS and CDR2 YYNGEE. V trimming: 4 bases; J trimming: 2 bases; junction bases outside the gene matches: 6. As DNA, the CDR3 is TGTGCCAGCAGCCCTTCCGGGGGGGACACAGATACGCAGTATTTT. This encodes CASSPSGGDTDTQYF.

In nucleotides, the CDR3 is TGTGCCAGCAGTTTATCATCGGGAGCCTATTTAATCGGGCAGTACTTC. Translation: CASSLSSGAYLIGQYF. The chain has TRBV27 and TRBJ2-7; D is perhaps TRBD2 (6 bases). CDR3 length: 16 amino acids. Trimming left V 0 bases short and J 9 bases short, with 21 bases between. Per germline, CDR1 MNHEY and CDR2 SMNVEV (reference sequence).

This clone has more than one count but fewer than ten. The chain employs TRBV11-3 and TRBJ1-1, with D maybe TRBD1 (5 bases). Trimming left V 5 bases short and J 3 bases short, with 16 bases between. This CDR3 is built from 15 residues. The germline V gene has CDR1 SGHNT and CDR2 YENEEA. In DNA form, the CDR3 reads TGTGCCAGCAGCCCCGCAAGGGGAGCGGACACTGAAGCTTTCTTT. Its protein product is CASSPARGADTEAFF.

This chain connects TRBV9 to TRBJ2-3; 10 bases agree with TRBD2. CDR1 is SGDLS, CDR2 YYNGEE, per germline. CDR3 length: 17 residues. J was trimmed by 2 bases and V by 3 bases; bases with no gene match: 9. DNA for the CDR3: TGTGCCAGCAGCGCATATTTAGCGGGGGGACTCACAGATACGCAGTATTTT. Amino acids: CASSAYLAGGLTDTQYF.

This clone was seen more than once but under ten times. V and J are TRBV7-9 and TRBJ2-5; TRBD1 agrees at 8 bases. V trimming: 5 bases; J trimming: 5 bases; junction bases outside the gene matches: 16. The germline V gene encodes CDR1 SEHNR and CDR2 FQNEAQ (reference sequence). The CDR3 contains 17 residues. In DNA, the CDR3 is TGTGCCAGCAGCCCCCCTGGCAGGACAGGGAAAGGGGAGACCCAGTACTTC. As protein: CASSPPGRTGKGETQYF.

The J gene is TRBJ1-4, the V gene TRBV29-1; 8 nucleotides line up with TRBD1. The ends lost 4 bases at V and 3 bases at J; junction bases unmatched: 4. The CDR3 totals 14 residues. Germline lookup yields CDR1 SQVTM and CDR2 ANQGSEA. CDR3 DNA: TGCAGCGTTGGCCGGACAGGGCCTAATGAAAAACTGTTTTTT. It encodes CSVGRTGPNEKLFF.

This clone came up once. This sequence joins TRBV27 and TRBJ2-7; 9 positions match TRBD1. The V gene end was trimmed by 6 bases and the J gene end by 6 bases; junction bases not matched to a gene: 9. CDR1 is MNHEY, CDR2 SMNVEV, per germline (reference sequence). The CDR3 is 14 residues long. In DNA, the CDR3 is TGTGCCAGCAGCCCCGGGACAGGGACTTTCGAGCAGTACTTC. This encodes CASSPGTGTFEQYF.